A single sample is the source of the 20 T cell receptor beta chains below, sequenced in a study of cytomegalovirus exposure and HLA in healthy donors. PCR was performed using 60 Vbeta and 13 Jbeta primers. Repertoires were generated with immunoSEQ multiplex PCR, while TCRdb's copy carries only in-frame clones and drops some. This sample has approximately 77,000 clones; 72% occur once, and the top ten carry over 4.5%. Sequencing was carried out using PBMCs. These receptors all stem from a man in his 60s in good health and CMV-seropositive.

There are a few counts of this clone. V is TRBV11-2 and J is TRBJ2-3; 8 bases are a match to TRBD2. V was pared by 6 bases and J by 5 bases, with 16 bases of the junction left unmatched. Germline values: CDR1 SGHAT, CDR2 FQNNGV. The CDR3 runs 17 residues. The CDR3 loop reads CASSSERVSGGGDTQYF. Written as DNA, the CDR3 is TGTGCCAGCAGTTCCGAGAGGGTAAGCGGGGGCGGAGATACGCAGTATTTT.

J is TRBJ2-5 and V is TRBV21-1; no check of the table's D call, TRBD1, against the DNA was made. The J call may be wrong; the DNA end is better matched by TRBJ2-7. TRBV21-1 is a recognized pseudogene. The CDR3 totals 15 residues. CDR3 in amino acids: CASSTETGISYEQYF. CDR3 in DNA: TGTGCCAGCAGCACCGAGACAGGGATTTCCTACGAGCAGTACTTC.

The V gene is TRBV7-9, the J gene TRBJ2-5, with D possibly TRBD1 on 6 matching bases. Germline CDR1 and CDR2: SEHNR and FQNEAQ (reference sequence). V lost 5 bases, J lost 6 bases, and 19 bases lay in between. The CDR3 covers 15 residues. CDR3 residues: CASSPGWGQGKTQYF. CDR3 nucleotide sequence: TGTGCCAGCAGCCCCGGGTGGGGGCAGGGGAAGACCCAGTACTTC. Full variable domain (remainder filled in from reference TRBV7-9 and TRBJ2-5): DTGVSQNPRHKITKRGQNVTFRCDPISEHNRLYWYRQTLGQGPEFLTYFQNEAQLEKSRLLSDRFSAERPKGSFSTLEIQRTEQGDSAMYLCASSPGWGQGKTQYFGPGTRLLVL.

CDR3 loop: CASSSGQKNTEAFF. The CDR3 nucleotides read TGTGCCAGCAGCTCGGGACAGAAGAACACTGAAGCTTTCTTT. This chain joins TRBV7-9 and TRBJ1-1; TRBD1 matches at 7 bases. J was trimmed by 1 base and V by 4 bases; bases with no gene match: 3. CDR1 is SEHNR and CDR2 is FQNEAQ in the germline V gene (reference sequence). The CDR3 is 14 residues long.

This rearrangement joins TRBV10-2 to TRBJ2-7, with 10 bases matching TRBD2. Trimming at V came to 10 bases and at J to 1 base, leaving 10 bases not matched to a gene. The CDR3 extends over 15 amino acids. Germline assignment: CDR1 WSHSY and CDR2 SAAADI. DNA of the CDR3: TGCGCCACTTCCGGCGGTAGCGGGGGGTCCTACGAGCAGTACTTC. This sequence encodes CATSGGSGGSYEQYF.

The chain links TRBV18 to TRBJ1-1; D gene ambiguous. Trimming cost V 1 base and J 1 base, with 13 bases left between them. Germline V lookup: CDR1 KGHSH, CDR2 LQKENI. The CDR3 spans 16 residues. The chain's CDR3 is CASSPLHGPGNTEAFF. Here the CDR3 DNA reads TGTGCCAGCTCACCACTCCACGGTCCGGGGAACACTGAAGCTTTCTTT. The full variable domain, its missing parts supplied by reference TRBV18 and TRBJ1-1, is NAGVMQNPRHLVRRRGQEARLRCSPMKGHSHVYWYRQLPEEGLKFMVYLQKENIIDESGMPKERFSAEFPKEGPSILRIQQVVRGDSAAYFCASSPLHGPGNTEAFFGQGTRLTVV.

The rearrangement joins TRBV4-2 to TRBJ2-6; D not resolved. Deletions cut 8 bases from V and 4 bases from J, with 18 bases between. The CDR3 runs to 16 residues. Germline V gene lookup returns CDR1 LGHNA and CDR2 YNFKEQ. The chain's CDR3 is CASSTDLTPGANVLTF. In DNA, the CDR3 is TGTGCCAGCTCCACAGACCTCACCCCCGGGGCCAACGTCCTGACTTTC.

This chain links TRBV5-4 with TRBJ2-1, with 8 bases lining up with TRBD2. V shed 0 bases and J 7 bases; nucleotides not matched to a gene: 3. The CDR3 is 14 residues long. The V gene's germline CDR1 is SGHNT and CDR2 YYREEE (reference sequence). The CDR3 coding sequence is TGTGCCAGCAGCTTGGAGGCTAGCGGGAATGAGCAGTTCTTC. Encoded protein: CASSLEASGNEQFF.

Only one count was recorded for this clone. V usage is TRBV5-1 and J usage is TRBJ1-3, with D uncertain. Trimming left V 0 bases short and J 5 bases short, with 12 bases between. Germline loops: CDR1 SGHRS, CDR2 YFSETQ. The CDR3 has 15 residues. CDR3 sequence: CASSLADYDRNTIYF. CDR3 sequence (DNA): TGCGCCAGCAGCTTGGCCGACTACGACCGAAACACCATATATTTT.

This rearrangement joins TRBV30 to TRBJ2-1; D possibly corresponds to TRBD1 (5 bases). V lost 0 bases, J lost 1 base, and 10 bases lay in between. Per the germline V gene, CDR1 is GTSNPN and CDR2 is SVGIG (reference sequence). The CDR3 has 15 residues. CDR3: CAWSVVGVSYNEQFF. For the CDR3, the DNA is TGTGCCTGGAGTGTAGTAGGGGTTTCCTACAATGAGCAGTTCTTC.

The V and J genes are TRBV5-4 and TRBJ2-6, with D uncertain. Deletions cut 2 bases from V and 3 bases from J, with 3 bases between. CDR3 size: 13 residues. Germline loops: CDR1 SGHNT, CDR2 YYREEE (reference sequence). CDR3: CASSFGGANVLTF. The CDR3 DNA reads TGTGCCAGCAGCTTCGGTGGGGCCAACGTCCTGACTTTC.

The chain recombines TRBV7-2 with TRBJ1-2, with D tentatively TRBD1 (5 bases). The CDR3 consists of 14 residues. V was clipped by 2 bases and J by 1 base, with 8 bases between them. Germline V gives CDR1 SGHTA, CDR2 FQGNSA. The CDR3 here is CASSLQGYNYGYTF. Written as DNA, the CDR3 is TGTGCCAGCAGCTTACAGGGATATAACTATGGCTACACCTTC.

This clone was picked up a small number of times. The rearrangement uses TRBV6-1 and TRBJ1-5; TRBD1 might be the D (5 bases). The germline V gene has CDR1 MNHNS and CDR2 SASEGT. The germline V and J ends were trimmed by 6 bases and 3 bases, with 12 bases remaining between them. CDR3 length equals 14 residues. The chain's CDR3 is CASSLQATNQPQHF. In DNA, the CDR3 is TGTGCCAGCAGCTTACAGGCGACCAATCAGCCCCAGCATTTT.

The CDR3, as DNA: TGTGCCAGCAGTTTCCGGGTCCTCAATGAGCAGTTCTTC. This encodes CASSFRVLNEQFF. V gene TRBV27 combines with J gene TRBJ2-1; D gene uncertain. With 3 bases removed from V and 6 bases from J, the gap between germline ends came to 9 bases. The V gene's germline CDR1 is MNHEY and CDR2 SMNVEV (reference sequence). The CDR3 runs to 13 residues.

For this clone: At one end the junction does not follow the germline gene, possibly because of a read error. CDR3 coding DNA: TGTTCCAGCAGGCATAATCCGGGACAGGGGCCTACCGATGAGCAGTTCTTC. Its translation is CSSRHNPGQGPTDEQFF. The V gene is TRBV7-9, the J gene TRBJ2-1; TRBD1 agrees at 10 bases. CDR3 size: 17 residues. Germline V lookup: CDR1 SEHNR, CDR2 FQNEAQ (reference sequence).

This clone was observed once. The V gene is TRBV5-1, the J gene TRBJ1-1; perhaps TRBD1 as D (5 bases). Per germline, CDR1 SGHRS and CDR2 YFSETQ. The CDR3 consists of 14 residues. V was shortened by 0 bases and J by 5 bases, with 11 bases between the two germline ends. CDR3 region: CASSLEGRGTEAFF. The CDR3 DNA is TGCGCCAGCAGCTTGGAGGGTAGGGGTACTGAAGCTTTCTTT.

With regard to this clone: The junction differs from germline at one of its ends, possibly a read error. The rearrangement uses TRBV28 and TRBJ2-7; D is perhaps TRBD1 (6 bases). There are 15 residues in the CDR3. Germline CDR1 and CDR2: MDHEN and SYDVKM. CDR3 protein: CASSLFQGTHYEQYF. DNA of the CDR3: TGTGCCAGCAGCTTATTCCAAGGGACACACTACGAGCAGTACTTC. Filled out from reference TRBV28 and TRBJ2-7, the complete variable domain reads DVKVTQSSRYLVKRTGEKVFLECVQDMDHENMFWYRQDPGLGLRLIYFSYDVKMKEKGDIPEGYSVSREKKERFSLILESASTNQTSMYLCASSLFQGTHYEQYFGPGTRLTVT.

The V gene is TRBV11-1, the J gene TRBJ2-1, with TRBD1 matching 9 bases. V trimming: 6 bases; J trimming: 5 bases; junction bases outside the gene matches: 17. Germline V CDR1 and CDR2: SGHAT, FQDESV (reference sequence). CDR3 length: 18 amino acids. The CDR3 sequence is CASSNRGRGDYHNNEQFF. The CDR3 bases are TGTGCCAGCAGTAACAGGGGGCGCGGGGACTACCACAACAATGAGCAGTTCTTC. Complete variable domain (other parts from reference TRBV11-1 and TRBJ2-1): EAEVAQSPRYKITEKSQAVAFWCDPISGHATLYWYRQILGQGPELLVQFQDESVVDDSQLPKDRFSAERLKGVDSTLKIQPAELGDSAMYLCASSNRGRGDYHNNEQFFGPGTRLTVL.

The CDR3 DNA follows: TGTGCCAGCAGCTTAGGGGGGGAAGATACGCAGTATTTT. Protein product: CASSLGGEDTQYF. The chain joins TRBV7-2 to TRBJ2-3; a weak D match, TRBD2 (6 bases). The germline gives CDR1 SGHTA, CDR2 FQGNSA. Trimming took 1 base from V and 5 from J, leaving 7 bases between them. There are 13 residues in the CDR3.

CDR3 region: CAISEVYRGSYEQYF. The CDR3 nucleotides read TGTGCCATCAGTGAGGTTTACAGGGGTTCCTACGAGCAGTACTTC. V gene TRBV10-3 combines with J gene TRBJ2-7; 7 nucleotides align to TRBD1. Germline V gives CDR1 ENHRY, CDR2 SYGVKD. The V and J ends lost 2 bases and 1 base, in that order; junction bases with no gene match: 5. The CDR3 has 15 residues.